Listed below are T cell receptor beta chains from one sample, sequenced in a study of shared clonotypes between healthy human individuals. The protocol was immunoSEQ multiplex PCR, while the TCRdb copy is restricted to in-frame clones and leaves out a portion. This repertoire shows around 1.9 million clones, 93% found once; its top ten account for around 1.7%. The specimen sequenced was naive CD8+ T cells from PBMCs. All receptors derive from a man aged 18 to 30 in good health. Some clones in this sample may be carry-over from other donors' samples. CDR3s include the opening cysteine and the closing phenylalanine or tryptophan. D genes are given only for firm matches. Rows may omit the clone size; those that give it use once, few, many or a size class.

>NA|TRBV28|TRBJ2-7|NA
TGTGCCAGCAGTTTCCCCGGGGGGCGTCTACAGGAACCTCCCTACGAGCAGTACTTC
CASSFPGGRLQEPPYEQYF
>NA|TRBV9|TRBJ2-1|NA
TGTGCCAGCAGCGCCAGAACCGGGACAACCGACAATGAGCAGTTCTTC
CASSARTGTTDNEQFF
>TRBD2|TRBV5-1|TRBJ2-1|NA
TGCGCCAGCAGCTCCTTATTGACTAGCGGATTCAATGAGCAGTTCTTC
CASSSLLTSGFNEQFF
>NA|TRBV27|TRBJ2-7|NA
TGTGCCAGCAGTTTATCCGGCCCGGGTCCTCCCGAGCAGTACTTC
CASSLSGPGPPEQYF
>NA|TRBV4-3|TRBJ2-2|NA
TGCGCCAGCAGCCATGACCTGGGTAGGGGAAACACCGGGGAGCTGTTTTTT
CASSHDLGRGNTGELFF
>NA|TRBV30|TRBJ1-6|NA
TGTGCCTGGAGTGTAGGCACTTACAACCCCTATAATTCACCCCTCCACTTT
CAWSVGTYNPYNSPLHF
>NA|TRBV21-1|TRBJ1-1|NA
TGTGCCAGCAGCAAAGCCGGGACCACTGAAGCTTTCTTT
CASSKAGTTEAFF
>TRBD2|TRBV10-3|TRBJ2-1|NA
TGTGCCATCAGTGAGTCCGGCGGGAGGGCCCGTTATGAGCAGTTCTTC
CAISESGGRARYEQFF
>NA|TRBV10-3|TRBJ1-5|once
TGTGCCATCAGTGAAACTGGACGGGCGATTCAGCCCCAGCATTTT
CAISETGRAIQPQHF
>NA|TRBV10-3|TRBJ2-7|NA
TGTGCCATCAGTGAGTCGAGGACCAGGTCTCAGTACGAGCAGTACTTC
CAISESRTRSQYEQYF
>NA|TRBV6-1|TRBJ2-2|NA
TGTGCCAGCAGTGAAGGATTCCTTGGGGCAAACACCGGGGAGCTGTTTTTT
CASSEGFLGANTGELFF
>TRBD2|TRBV10-3|TRBJ2-7|NA
TGTGCCATCAGTGGTACGGGCGGGAGGGCCGGGTACGAGCAGTACTTC
CAISGTGGRAGYEQYF
>NA|TRBV28|TRBJ1-1|NA
TGTGCCAGTGGATTGAGGGGCCTGAACACTGAAGCTTTCTTT
CASGLRGLNTEAFF
>TRBD1|TRBV5-6|TRBJ1-2|NA
TGTGCCAGCAGCCTGGGACAGGGGCCGGGCTACACCTTC
CASSLGQGPGYTF
>NA|TRBV27|TRBJ2-7|NA
TGTGCCAGCAGTTCCGGGACGGACTCCTACGAGCAGTACTTC
CASSSGTDSYEQYF
>NA|TRBV7-9|TRBJ1-1|NA
TGTGCCAGCAGCTTCTCAAACGGACCACTGGGGAACACTGAAGCTTTCTTT
CASSFSNGPLGNTEAFF
>NA|TRBV28|TRBJ1-2|once
TGTGCCAGCAGTTTAAGGGGAAAAGCTAACTATGGCTACACCTTC
CASSLRGKANYGYTF
>NA|TRBV4-3|TRBJ1-5|NA
TGCGCCAGCAGCCAAGATAGGGGATTCAAAGATCAGCCCCAGCATTTT
CASSQDRGFKDQPQHF
>TRBD1|TRBV18|TRBJ1-1|once
TGTGCCAGCTCCGGGACAGGGGTTTTGAACACTGAAGCTTTCTTT
CASSGTGVLNTEAFF
>NA|TRBV14|TRBJ2-1|NA
TGTGCCAGCAGCCAAGATGGTCCCCCGGGGTTCTTC
CASSQDGPPGFF
>NA|TRBV28|TRBJ1-5|NA
TGTGCCAGCAGTTTCATGGGCTCACAGCATTTT
CASSFMGSQHF
>NA|TRBV27|TRBJ1-2|once
TGTGCCAGGGGGGGGGACAACCCTAACTATGGCTACACCTTC
CARGGDNPNYGYTF